This TCR beta chain was sequenced in a study of early T cells in non-severe SARS-CoV-2 infection. Study summary: From unsorted whole blood, bulk RNA was sequenced, and the chains remained unpaired.

Germline CDR1 and CDR2: KGHSH and LQKENI. J gave up 4 bases and V 5 bases, and 5 bases lay outside the gene matches. This CDR3 has 14 residues. To note about this clonotype: The antigen is undetermined.

Regarding the study as a whole: VDJdb-based matching was biased toward anti-spike CD8 responses and missed private and CD4 specificities.

Researchers attached unique molecular identifiers to individual cDNA molecules. TCRdb reprocessed the 5' RACE reads via MiXCR and lists one record per CDR3 protein. The sample has some 25,000 distinct CDR3 sequences, about 4.5% seen once; the top ten hold 15% to 18%. This chain links TRBV18 with TRBJ1-5; 7 nucleotides align to TRBD1. The sequence came from an adult who was a healthcare worker with PCR-confirmed SARS-CoV-2 infection or an uninfected control (not recorded which). The sample taken for sequencing was whole blood. The CDR3 loop reads CASSSTGDNQPQHF. The CDR3 nucleotides are TGTGCCAGCTCAAGTACAGGGGATAATCAGCCCCAGCATTTT.